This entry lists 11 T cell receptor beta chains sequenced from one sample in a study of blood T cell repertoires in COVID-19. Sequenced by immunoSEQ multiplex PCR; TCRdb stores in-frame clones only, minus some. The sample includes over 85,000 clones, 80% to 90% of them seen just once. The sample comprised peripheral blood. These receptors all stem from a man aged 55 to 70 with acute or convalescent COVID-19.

This CDR3 reads CASSLKKQGAGQPQHF. CDR3 in DNA: TGCGCCAGCAGCTTAAAAAAACAGGGGGCGGGGCAGCCCCAGCATTTT. This chain uses TRBV5-1 with TRBJ1-5; 9 bases fit TRBD1. This CDR3 has 16 residues. V shed 2 bases and J 7 bases; nucleotides not matched to a gene: 10. CDR1 SGHRS and CDR2 YFSETQ come from the germline V gene.

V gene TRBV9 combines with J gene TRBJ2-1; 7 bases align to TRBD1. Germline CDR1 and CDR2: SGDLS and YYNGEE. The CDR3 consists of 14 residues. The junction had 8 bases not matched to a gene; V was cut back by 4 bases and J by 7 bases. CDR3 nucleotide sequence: TGTGCCAGCAGCCCTGCGACAGGGATAAATGAGCAGTTCTTC. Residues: CASSPATGINEQFF.

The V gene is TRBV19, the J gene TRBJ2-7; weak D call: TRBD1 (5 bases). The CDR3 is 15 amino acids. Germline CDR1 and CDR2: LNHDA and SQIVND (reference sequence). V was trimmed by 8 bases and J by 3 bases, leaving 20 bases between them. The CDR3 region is CASSRSPGRNYEQYF. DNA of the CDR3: TGTGCCAGTTCTAGGAGTCCAGGGCGAAACTACGAGCAGTACTTC.

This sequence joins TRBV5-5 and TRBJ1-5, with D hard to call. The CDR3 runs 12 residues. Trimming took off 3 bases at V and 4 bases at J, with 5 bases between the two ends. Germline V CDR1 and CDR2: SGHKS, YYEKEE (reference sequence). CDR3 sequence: CASSYGNQPQHF. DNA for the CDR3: TGTGCCAGCAGCTACGGGAATCAGCCCCAGCATTTT.

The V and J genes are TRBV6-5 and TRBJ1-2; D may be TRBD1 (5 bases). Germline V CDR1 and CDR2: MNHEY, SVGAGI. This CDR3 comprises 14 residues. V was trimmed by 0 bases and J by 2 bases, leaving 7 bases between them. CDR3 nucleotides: TGTGCCAGCAGTTACTCTGGGGGGAACTATGGCTACACCTTC. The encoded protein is CASSYSGGNYGYTF.

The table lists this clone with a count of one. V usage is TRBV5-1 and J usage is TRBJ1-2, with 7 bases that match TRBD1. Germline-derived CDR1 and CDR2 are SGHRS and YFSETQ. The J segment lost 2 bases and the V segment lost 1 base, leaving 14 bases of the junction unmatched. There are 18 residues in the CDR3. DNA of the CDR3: TGCGCCAGCAGCTTGCTTCCCGAGACAGGGCCTTTAAACTATGGCTACACCTTC. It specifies CASSLLPETGPLNYGYTF.

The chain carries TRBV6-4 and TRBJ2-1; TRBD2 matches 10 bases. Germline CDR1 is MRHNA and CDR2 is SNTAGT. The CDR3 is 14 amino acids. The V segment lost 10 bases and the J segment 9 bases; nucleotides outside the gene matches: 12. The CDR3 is CATSNLAGVGEQFF. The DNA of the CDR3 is TGTGCCACCAGCAATCTAGCGGGGGTTGGTGAGCAGTTCTTC.

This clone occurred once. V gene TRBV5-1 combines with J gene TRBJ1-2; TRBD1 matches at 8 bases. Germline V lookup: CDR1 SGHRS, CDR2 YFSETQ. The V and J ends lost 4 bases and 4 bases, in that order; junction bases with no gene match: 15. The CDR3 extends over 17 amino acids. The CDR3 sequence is CASSVLRGTGDSYGYTF. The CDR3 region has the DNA TGCGCCAGCAGCGTCCTCCGGGGGACAGGAGATTCCTATGGCTACACCTTC.

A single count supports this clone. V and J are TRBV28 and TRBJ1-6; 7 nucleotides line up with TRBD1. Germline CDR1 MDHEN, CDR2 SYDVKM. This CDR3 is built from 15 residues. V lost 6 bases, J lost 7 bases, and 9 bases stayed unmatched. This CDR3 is CASRSTGWSNSPLHF. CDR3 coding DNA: TGTGCCAGCAGATCGACAGGGTGGTCGAATTCACCCCTCCACTTT. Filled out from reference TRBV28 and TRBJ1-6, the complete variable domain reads DVKVTQSSRYLVKRTGEKVFLECVQDMDHENMFWYRQDPGLGLRLIYFSYDVKMKEKGDIPEGYSVSREKKERFSLILESASTNQTSMYLCASRSTGWSNSPLHFGNGTRLTVT.

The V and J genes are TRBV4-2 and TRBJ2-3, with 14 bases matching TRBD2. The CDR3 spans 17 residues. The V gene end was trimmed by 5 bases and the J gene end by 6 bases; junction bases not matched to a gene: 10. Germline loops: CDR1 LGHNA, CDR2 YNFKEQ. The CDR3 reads CASSTATSGGAGDTQYF. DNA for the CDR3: TGTGCCAGCAGCACAGCGACTAGCGGGGGGGCGGGTGATACGCAGTATTTT.

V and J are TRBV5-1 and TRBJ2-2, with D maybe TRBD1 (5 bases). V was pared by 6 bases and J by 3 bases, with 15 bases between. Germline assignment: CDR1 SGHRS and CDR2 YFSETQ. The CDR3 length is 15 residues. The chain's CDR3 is CASTLGQGDTGELFF. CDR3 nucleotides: TGCGCCAGCACCCTTGGGCAGGGTGACACCGGGGAGCTGTTTTTT.